This T cell receptor beta chain was recovered during a study of cytomegalovirus exposure and HLA in healthy donors. In the study overall: A subsequent analysis stated that the roughly 120 validation repertoires were run on the same platform as the 550 to 750 first-cohort repertoires.

Germline values: CDR1 LNHNV, CDR2 YYDKDF (reference sequence). The ends were cut back, 1 base at V and 2 bases at J, with 9 bases in the middle. The CDR3 runs to 15 residues. Generated by immunoSEQ multiplex PCR, the TCRdb table keeps only in-frame clones and is missing some. Of approximately 170,000 clones listed, approximately 84% are singletons. This sequence joins TRBV15 and TRBJ1-5; D uncertain. The sequencing sample was made of PBMCs. This receptor was taken from a man between 25 and 39 years old in good health and CMV-seropositive. The CDR3 DNA follows: TGTGCCACCAGCAGAGCGGGATATGGCAATCAGCCCCAGCATTTT. Protein sequence: CATSRAGYGNQPQHF.